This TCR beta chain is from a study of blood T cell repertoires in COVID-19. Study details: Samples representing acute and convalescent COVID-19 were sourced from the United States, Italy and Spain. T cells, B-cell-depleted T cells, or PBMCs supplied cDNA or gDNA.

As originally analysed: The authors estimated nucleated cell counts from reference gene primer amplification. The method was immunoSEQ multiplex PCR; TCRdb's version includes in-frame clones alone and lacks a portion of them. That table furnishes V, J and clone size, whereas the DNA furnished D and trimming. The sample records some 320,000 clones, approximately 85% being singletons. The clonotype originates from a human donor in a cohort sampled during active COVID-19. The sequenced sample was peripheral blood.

The CDR3 sequence is CASSIGGGGIRYEQYF. The CDR3 DNA follows: TGTGCCAGTAGTATCGGGGGGGGAGGCATTCGCTACGAGCAGTACTTC. The chain links TRBV19 to TRBJ2-7; 8 bases map to TRBD2. The V gene's germline CDR1 is LNHDA and CDR2 SQIVND (reference sequence). Unmatched junction bases numbered 10, after V lost 3 bases and J lost 3 bases. The CDR3 sequence is 16 residues long.